Below, 3 T cell receptor beta chains from the same sample are listed, as sequenced in a study of T cells after yellow fever vaccination. MiXCR, run by TCRdb on the 5' RACE reads, gives a single entry per CDR3 protein. The table lists 250,000 to 350,000 distinct CDR3 sequences, around 7% of them singletons. Sequences were derived from PBMCs, sampled about 41 days after the first yellow fever vaccination. Receptors were obtained from a young man who received the YFV17D yellow fever vaccine.

This clonotype was detected ten times or more. The chain has TRBV11-2 and TRBJ2-5; D is perhaps TRBD2 (6 bases). Trimming cost V 7 bases and J 5 bases, with 17 bases left between them. Germline V lookup: CDR1 SGHAT, CDR2 FQNNGV. This CDR3 is built from 14 residues. CDR3 protein: CASTPRGSGETQYF. DNA for the CDR3: TGTGCCAGCACCCCCCGGGGGTCGGGCGAGACCCAGTACTTC. Combining the CDR3 with reference TRBV11-2 and TRBJ2-5 gives the whole variable domain EAGVAQSPRYKIIEKRQSVAFWCNPISGHATLYWYQQILGQGPKLLIQFQNNGVVDDSQLPKDRFSAERLKGVDSTLKIQPAKLEDSAVYLCASTPRGSGETQYFGPGTRLLVL.

This clonotype was seen a handful of times. The J gene is TRBJ2-1, the V gene TRBV9; 8 positions agree with TRBD2. The ends lost 0 bases at V and 2 bases at J; junction bases unmatched: 4. This CDR3 contains 16 residues. Germline V gene data show CDR1 as SGDLS and CDR2 as YYNGEE. CDR3 sequence: CASSVVGSGAYNEQFF. Here the CDR3 DNA reads TGTGCCAGCAGCGTAGTGGGTAGCGGGGCCTACAATGAGCAGTTCTTC.

In this sample, this clonotype turned up a few times. The genes are TRBV10-3 and TRBJ2-1, with a possible D match to TRBD2 (5 bases). Germline values: CDR1 ENHRY, CDR2 SYGVKD. The CDR3 consists of 11 residues. In DNA form, the CDR3 reads TGTGCATACCGAGGGAATTCCGAGCAGTTCTTC. Translation: CAYRGNSEQFF.